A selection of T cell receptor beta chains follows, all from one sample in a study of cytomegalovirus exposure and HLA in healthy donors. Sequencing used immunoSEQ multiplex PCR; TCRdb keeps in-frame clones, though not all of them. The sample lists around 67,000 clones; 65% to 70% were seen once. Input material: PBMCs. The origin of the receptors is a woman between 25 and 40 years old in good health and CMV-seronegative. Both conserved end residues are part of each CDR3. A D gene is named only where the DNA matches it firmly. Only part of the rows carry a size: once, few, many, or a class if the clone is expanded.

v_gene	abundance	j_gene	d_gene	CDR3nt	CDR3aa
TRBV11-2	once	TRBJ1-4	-	TGTGCCAGCAGCTTAATGGGGAGAACTAATGAAAAACTGTTTTTT	CASSLMGRTNEKLFF
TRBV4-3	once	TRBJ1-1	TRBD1	TGCGCCAGCAGCCACCGGACAGGGCGCTTGAACACTGAAGCTTTCTTT	CASSHRTGRLNTEAFF
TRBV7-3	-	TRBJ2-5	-	TGTGCCAGCAGCTTAGGGCGGGGCACGAAGACCCAGTACTTC	CASSLGRGTKTQYF
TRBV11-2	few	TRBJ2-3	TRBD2	TGTGCCAGCAGCTTAGTGGGGGGCGGGGGGAACACAGATACGCAGTATTTT	CASSLVGGGGNTDTQYF
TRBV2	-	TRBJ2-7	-	TGTGCCAGCAGGGGACTCGACGGCTACGAGCAGTACTTC	CASRGLDGYEQYF
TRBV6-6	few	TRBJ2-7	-	TGTGCCAGCAGTTACTCGGGGGCCGGCTACGAGCAGTACTTC	CASSYSGAGYEQYF
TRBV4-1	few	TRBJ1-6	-	TGCGCCAGCAGCCAAGATCACCGGGGGAAATATAATTCACCCCTCCACTTT	CASSQDHRGKYNSPLHF
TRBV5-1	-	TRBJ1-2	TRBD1	TGCGCCAGCAGCTCACCGGGACAGGGGGCTTACGGCTACACCTTC	CASSSPGQGAYGYTF
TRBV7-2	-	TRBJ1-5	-	TGTGCCAGCAGCTTCCCGGATCAGCCCCAGCATTTT	CASSFPDQPQHF
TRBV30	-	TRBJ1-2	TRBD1	TGTGCCTGGAGTGGGACAGGGGGCCGGTATGGCTACACCTTC	CAWSGTGGRYGYTF
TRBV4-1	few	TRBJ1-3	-	TGCGCCAGCAGCCAGTCAGGTAGCTCTGGAAACACCATATATTTT	CASSQSGSSGNTIYF
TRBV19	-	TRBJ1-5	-	TGTGCCAGTAGTACCTCCATAGATCAGCCCCAGCATTTT	CASSTSIDQPQHF
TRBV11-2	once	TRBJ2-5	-	TGTGCCAGCAGCTCCCCCCCCGGGGGTGTGTACCAAGAGACCCAGTACTTC	CASSSPPGGVYQETQYF
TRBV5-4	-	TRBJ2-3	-	TGTGCCAGCAGGATGACAGACCGCACAGATACGCAGTATTTT	CASRMTDRTDTQYF
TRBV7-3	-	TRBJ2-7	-	TGTGCCAGCAGCTTAACCCGAGAAGATGAGCAGTACTTC	CASSLTREDEQYF
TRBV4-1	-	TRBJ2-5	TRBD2	TGCGCCAGCAGCCGACTAGCGGGGGGAGAGACCCAGTACTTC	CASSRLAGGETQYF
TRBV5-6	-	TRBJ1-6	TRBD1	TGTGCCAGCAGTCGGGGACAGGGGTTTTCACCCCTCCACTTT	CASSRGQGFSPLHF
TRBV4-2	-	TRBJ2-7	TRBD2	TGTGCCAGCAGTCTTACTAGCGGGGCTTCCTCGATCTCCTACGAGCAGTACTTC	CASSLTSGASSISYEQYF
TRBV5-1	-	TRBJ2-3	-	TGCGCCAGCAGCTTTGTTAGCGAGGGAGATACGCAGTATTTT	CASSFVSEGDTQYF
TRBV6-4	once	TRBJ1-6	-	TGTGCCAGCAGTGAGGAAGCAGGGATCGGTTCACCCCTCCACTTT	CASSEEAGIGSPLHF
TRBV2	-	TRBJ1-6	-	TGTGCCAGCAGCGGACAGCAGGGATCACCCCTCCACTTT	CASSGQQGSPLHF
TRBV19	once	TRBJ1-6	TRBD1	TGTGCCAGTAGTATATCAGGGGGGAGTAATTCACCCCTCCACTTT	CASSISGGSNSPLHF
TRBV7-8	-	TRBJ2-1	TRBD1	TGTGCCAGCAGCTTGACAGGGGCGTACAATGAGCAGTTCTTC	CASSLTGAYNEQFF
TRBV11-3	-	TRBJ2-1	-	TGTGCCAGCAGCCCCTCCCACCGGGGAGACCATGAGCAGTTCTTC	CASSPSHRGDHEQFF
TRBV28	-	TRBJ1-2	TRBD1	TGTGCCAGCACCACCGTGCAGGGGGCCTACGGCTACACCTTC	CASTTVQGAYGYTF
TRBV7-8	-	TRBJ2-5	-	TGTGCCAGCAGCTCCCACAACCAAGAGACCCAGTACTTC	CASSSHNQETQYF
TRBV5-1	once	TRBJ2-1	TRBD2	TGCGCCAGCAGCCTAACCGGGACTAGCGGGATGAGCTCCTACAATGAGCAGTTCTTC	CASSLTGTSGMSSYNEQFF
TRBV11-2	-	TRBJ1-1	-	TGTGCCAGCAGATTAGACATGAACACTGAAGCTTTCTTT	CASRLDMNTEAFF
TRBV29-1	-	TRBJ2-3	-	TGCAGCGTTGAAGAAGACACAGCTAGCACAGATACGCAGTATTTT	CSVEEDTASTDTQYF